This T cell receptor (beta chain) is drawn from a study of cytomegalovirus exposure and HLA in healthy donors. The wider study: The 90 to 150 validation repertoires used a platform that matched the one used for the approximately 700 first-cohort repertoires, as a later analysis reported.

Study-wide results and limits: In the 120 or so validation repertoires, 94% of cluster scores exceeded 0, per a later analysis. The authors listed 164 TCR beta chains as cytomegalovirus-associated. In vitro work confirmed that a few CMV-associated chains recognize CMV antigens.

Clones were read by immunoSEQ multiplex PCR, and TCRdb kept only the in-frame ones, dropping some. The sample yields about 200,000 clones, over 80% seen once. Trimming took 0 bases from V and 7 from J, leaving 13 bases between them. CDR3 length equals 14 residues. Germline-derived CDR1 and CDR2 are SGHRS and YFSETQ. As to this clone: Its target is not known.

The TCR comes from a woman between 18 and 29 years old in good health and CMV-seronegative. The chain uses TRBV5-1 and TRBJ1-1; D is possibly TRBD1 (6 bases). The sample consisted of PBMCs. CDR3 DNA: TGCGCCAGCAGCTTGGCCACCTGGGGGCTTGAAGCTTTCTTT. This codes for CASSLATWGLEAFF.